These 30 T cell receptor beta chains were sequenced from one sample in a study of cytomegalovirus exposure and HLA in healthy donors (dated by TCRdb to 2016 to 2017). Library generation was performed with the immunoSEQ multiplex PCR assay. For the multiplex PCR, a mixture combining 60 forward primers for TCR Vbeta segments and 13 reverse primers for TCR Jbeta segments was used. TCRdb re-hosts the immuneACCESS table, in-frame sequences only. Its copies lack some clones; in the studies checked, an unresolved V gene accounts for under half of them, and the cause for the rest is not known. The sample has under 200,000 clones on record, roughly 87% of them singletons. Under 1.2% of the sample comes from the top ten. Sequences were obtained from PBMCs. Receptor source: a boy aged 2-9 years in good health and CMV-seronegative.

CDR3: CASSLGGQAFF. The CDR3 DNA reads as TGCGCCAGCAGCTTGGGAGGGCAAGCTTTCTTT. The chain uses TRBV5-1 and TRBJ1-1; D not certain. The CDR3 has 11 amino acids. The germline V and J ends were trimmed by 0 bases and 9 bases, with 6 bases remaining between them. The V gene's germline CDR1 is SGHRS and CDR2 YFSETQ.

The chain couples TRBV5-1 to TRBJ1-4; D not certain. Germline loops: CDR1 SGHRS, CDR2 YFSETQ. This CDR3 has 15 residues. V lost 0 bases and J lost 0, with 6 bases in between. Here the CDR3 reads CASSLALATNEKLFF. DNA of the CDR3: TGCGCCAGCAGCTTGGCCCTTGCAACTAATGAAAAACTGTTTTTT.

This clone was detected once. This chain links TRBV2 with TRBJ1-2; the match to TRBD1 covers 7 bases. The length of the CDR3 is 13 residues. J gave up 3 bases and V 6 bases, and 4 bases lay outside the gene matches. Looked up from germline, CDR1 is SNHLY and CDR2 is FYNNEI. The chain's CDR3 is CASSSDRDYGYTF. The CDR3 DNA sequence: TGTGCCAGCAGCTCCGACAGGGACTATGGCTACACCTTC.

This chain joins TRBV6-6 and TRBJ2-3; 9 nucleotides agree with TRBD1. CDR1 and CDR2 (germline): MNHNY, SVGAGI (reference sequence). The V gene end was trimmed by 2 bases and the J gene end by 5 bases; junction bases not matched to a gene: 5. The CDR3 covers 15 residues. The CDR3 DNA follows: TGTGCCAGCAGTTACGGGACAGGGTTAAAAGATACGCAGTATTTT. Its protein is CASSYGTGLKDTQYF.

Comments on this clone: A read error may account for a junction end that differs from germline. Other nucleotide sequences in the sample specify the same CDR3. The chain joins TRBV9 to TRBJ1-2; 7 nucleotides align to TRBD1. Germline V gene sequence: CDR1 SGDLS, CDR2 YYNGEE. This CDR3 spans 13 amino acids. CDR3: CASSAGTDDGYTF. CDR3 DNA sequence: TGTGCCAGCAGCGCCGGGACAGACGATGGCTACACTTTC.

This sequence joins TRBV29-1 and TRBJ1-2; D is unresolved. The V end was cut by 4 bases, the J end by 1 base, with 4 bases between. The CDR3 is 11 amino acids. The germline CDR1 and CDR2 sequences are SQVTM and ANQGSEA. The chain's CDR3 is CSVVSNYGYTF. The CDR3 bases are TGCAGCGTTGTCAGTAACTATGGCTACACCTTC.

The table lists this clone with a count of one. In DNA, the CDR3 is TGTGCCAGCTCACCAGGGTTGGCGGCCGGGGAGCTGTTTTTT. Translated: CASSPGLAAGELFF. The chain has TRBV18 and TRBJ2-2; D is ambiguous. Germline V gives CDR1 KGHSH, CDR2 LQKENI. Trimming removed 2 bases at V and 6 bases at J, with 10 bases between. The length of the CDR3 is 14 residues.

This chain connects TRBV6-5 to TRBJ2-5; possible D gene TRBD1, 5 bases. Germline CDR1 and CDR2: MNHEY and SVGAGI. V was cut by 5 bases and J by 7 bases, with 8 bases left in between. This CDR3 has 11 amino acids. The DNA of the CDR3 is TGTGCCAGCAGTCAAACAGGGACCCAGTACTTC. This translates into CASSQTGTQYF.

This clone was seen just once. This chain connects TRBV6-5 to TRBJ2-7, with D possibly TRBD1 on 5 matching bases. Trimming took 10 bases from V and 3 from J, leaving 13 bases between them. This CDR3 has 12 amino acids. Germline V gene lookup returns CDR1 MNHEY and CDR2 SVGAGI. Here the CDR3 DNA reads TGTGCCACGAAGACAGCACTCTACGAGCAGTACTTC. As protein: CATKTALYEQYF.

The chain joins TRBV5-6 to TRBJ1-2; no reliable D call. CDR3 size: 17 residues. V lost 0 bases and J 1 base, leaving 16 bases between the germline ends. The germline V gene encodes CDR1 SGHDT and CDR2 YYEEEE. CDR3 in DNA: TGTGCCAGCAGCTTGGGTGAGACGGGGAAGAGTAACTATGGCTACACCTTC. It translates to CASSLGETGKSNYGYTF. Full variable domain (rest looked up from reference TRBV5-6 and TRBJ1-2): DAGVTQSPTHLIKTRGQQVTLRCSPKSGHDTVSWYQQALGQGPQFIFQYYEEEERQRGNFPDRFSGHQFPNYSSELNVNALLLGDSALYLCASSLGETGKSNYGYTFGSGTRLTVV.

This clone was observed a handful of times. The rearrangement links TRBV7-9 to TRBJ1-1; D not resolved. Between the trimmed V and J ends, which lost 5 bases and 4 bases, there was a span of 8 bases. CDR1 is SEHNR and CDR2 is FQNEAQ in the germline V gene (reference sequence). This CDR3 has 12 residues. The CDR3 sequence is CASSPAGTEAFF. The CDR3 DNA reads as TGTGCCAGCAGCCCCGCCGGCACTGAAGCTTTCTTT.

This clone was seen a few times. The CDR3 is CASSPYSTDTQYF. CDR3 in DNA: TGTGCCAGCAGCCCTTACTCCACAGATACGCAGTATTTT. The chain carries TRBV6-1 and TRBJ2-3; D call uncertain. Germline lookup yields CDR1 MNHNS and CDR2 SASEGT. Trimming pared 6 bases from V and 2 bases from J, leaving 9 bases between. The CDR3 runs 13 residues.

Comments on this clone: Other DNA sequences from this sample encode an identical CDR3 as well. The chain is built from TRBV27 and TRBJ1-2; TRBD1 matches at 9 bases. Germline values: CDR1 MNHEY, CDR2 SMNVEV (reference sequence). Trimming at V came to 4 bases and at J to 5 bases, leaving 2 bases not matched to a gene. There are 13 residues in the CDR3. CDR3 sequence (DNA): TGTGCCAGCAGTTCCGACAGGGGGTATGGCTACACCTTC. Translating gives CASSSDRGYGYTF.

The V call is TRBV14, the J call TRBJ1-6; maybe TRBD1 (5 bases). The V gene lost 3 bases and the J gene lost 10 bases, with 16 bases spanning the gap. Per the germline V gene, CDR1 is SGHDN and CDR2 is FVKESK. CDR3 length equals 15 residues. CDR3 loop: CASSHGHLVGSPLHF. CDR3 bases: TGTGCCAGCAGCCACGGACATTTAGTAGGGTCACCCCTCCACTTT.

The rearrangement links TRBV29-1 to TRBJ2-1; no clear D. This CDR3 has 13 amino acids. Germline loops: CDR1 SQVTM, CDR2 ANQGSEA. V was clipped by 2 bases and J by 6 bases, with 11 bases between them. CDR3 sequence reads: CSVERAIFNEQFF. DNA of the CDR3: TGCAGCGTTGAACGCGCTATTTTCAATGAGCAGTTCTTC.

V and J are TRBV7-9 and TRBJ2-7; 10 bases are a match to TRBD1. The germline CDR1 and CDR2 sequences are SEHNR and FQNEAQ (reference sequence). The CDR3 spans 12 residues. V lost 5 bases to trimming and J lost 7 bases; unmatched junction nucleotides: 2. CDR3 region: CASSQDRGEQYF. CDR3 in DNA: TGTGCCAGCAGCCAGGACAGGGGGGAGCAGTACTTC.

This chain links TRBV27 with TRBJ2-2; D is unclear. The V gene's germline CDR1 is MNHEY and CDR2 SMNVEV (reference sequence). V was clipped by 6 bases and J by 5 bases, with 7 bases between them. The CDR3 contains 12 residues. CDR3 residues: CASSFLTGELFF. CDR3 in DNA: TGTGCCAGCAGCTTCCTTACCGGGGAGCTGTTTTTT.

The rearrangement joins TRBV5-4 to TRBJ2-5; TRBD1 is a possible D gene (6 bases). The length of the CDR3 is 14 residues. Looked up from germline, CDR1 is SGHNT and CDR2 is YYREEE (reference sequence). The ends were cut back, 4 bases at V and 3 bases at J, with 13 bases in the middle. The CDR3 nucleotides read TGTGCCAGCAGCGCGGTTGGGGGCGAAGAGACCCAGTACTTC. Translation: CASSAVGGEETQYF.

J is TRBJ2-7 and V is TRBV6-1; D uncertain. The ends were cut back, 0 bases at V and 4 bases at J, with 13 bases in the middle. The germline gives CDR1 MNHNS, CDR2 SASEGT. The CDR3 sequence is 15 residues long. In DNA form, the CDR3 reads TGTGCCAGCAGTGAAGCCCCAGACACCGCGTACGAGCAGTACTTC. Amino acid sequence: CASSEAPDTAYEQYF.

The chain carries TRBV9 and TRBJ1-5, with a possible D match to TRBD1 (6 bases). V shed 3 bases and J shed 6 bases, with 13 bases lying between them. The CDR3 is 14 residues long. Germline CDR1 reads SGDLS; CDR2 reads YYNGEE. The CDR3 DNA reads as TGTGCCAGCAGCGCAACAGGGTCGGCTCAGCCCCAGCATTTT. Amino acids: CASSATGSAQPQHF.

The chain links TRBV5-1 to TRBJ2-3; 9 nucleotides match TRBD1. Germline V gene data show CDR1 as SGHRS and CDR2 as YFSETQ. This CDR3 contains 19 residues. V was clipped by 2 bases and J by 2 bases; unmatched bases: 15. CDR3 nucleotides: TGCGCCAGCAGCTTCGGGACAGGGTTATGGCGGGAATACACAGATACGCAGTATTTT. Protein product: CASSFGTGLWREYTDTQYF.

This clone appeared a few times. The chain joins TRBV6-5 to TRBJ2-2; 10 bases align to TRBD1. Trimming removed 6 bases from V and 6 bases from J; junction bases left unmatched: 4. CDR3 size: 14 residues. CDR1 and CDR2 from the germline V gene are MNHEY and SVGAGI. The CDR3 DNA sequence: TGTGCCAGCAGGGGGACAGGGGTCCCCGGGGAGCTGTTTTTT. This sequence encodes CASRGTGVPGELFF.

The rearrangement uses TRBV7-9 and TRBJ2-7; the D is unclear. Per the germline V gene, CDR1 is SEHNR and CDR2 is FQNEAQ (reference sequence). The CDR3 length is 14 residues. Trimming pared 2 bases from V and 3 bases from J, leaving 11 bases between. The CDR3 region is CASSLPQNNYEQYF. The CDR3 region has the DNA TGTGCCAGCAGCTTACCTCAGAACAACTACGAGCAGTACTTC.

This chain links TRBV5-5 with TRBJ1-1; perhaps TRBD1 as D (5 bases). The CDR3 spans 14 residues. Trimming cost V 4 bases and J 2 bases, with 12 bases left between them. Germline loops: CDR1 SGHKS, CDR2 YYEKEE (reference sequence). The CDR3 protein is CASSPGPTNTEAFF. The DNA for the CDR3 is TGTGCCAGCAGCCCAGGGCCCACAAACACTGAAGCTTTCTTT.

This clone was seen a single time. V usage is TRBV7-9 and J usage is TRBJ2-7; TRBD1 matches at 10 bases. CDR1 is SEHNR, CDR2 FQNEAQ, per germline (reference sequence). CDR3 length: 15 residues. Trimming removed 5 bases from V and 6 bases from J; junction bases left unmatched: 10. In nucleotides, the CDR3 is TGTGCCAGCAGCGCAACGGGGACAGGGGATTTCGAGCAGTACTTC. Amino acids: CASSATGTGDFEQYF.

The J gene is TRBJ1-5, the V gene TRBV5-6; a weak D match, TRBD1 (6 bases). The CDR3 sequence is 17 residues long. Trimming took 4 bases from V and 2 from J, leaving 19 bases between them. Germline V gives CDR1 SGHDT, CDR2 YYEEEE. CDR3 amino acids: CASSLWRGGVRNQPQHF. The CDR3 DNA sequence: TGTGCCAGCAGCCTCTGGCGGGGGGGCGTGCGCAATCAGCCCCAGCATTTT. The whole variable domain, remainder taken from reference TRBV5-6 and TRBJ1-5, is DAGVTQSPTHLIKTRGQQVTLRCSPKSGHDTVSWYQQALGQGPQFIFQYYEEEERQRGNFPDRFSGHQFPNYSSELNVNALLLGDSALYLCASSLWRGGVRNQPQHFGDGTRLSIL.

This clone has a single count. An end of the junction differs from the germline gene, which may be a read error. The CDR3 region is CASSQWGLKDYFF. CDR3 DNA sequence: TGTGCCAGCAGCCAATGGGGCCTAAAGGACTACTTTTTC. The rearrangement uses TRBV14 and TRBJ2-7; possible D gene TRBD2, 6 bases. Germline CDR1 and CDR2: SGHDN and FVKESK. This CDR3 region has 13 residues.

This chain links TRBV6-1 with TRBJ1-5; D ambiguous. The CDR3 runs 15 residues. CDR1 MNHNS and CDR2 SASEGT come from the germline V gene. The V and J ends lost 0 bases and 10 bases respectively, with 16 bases between them. The CDR3 sequence is CASSEARREFEPQHF. CDR3 nucleotide sequence: TGTGCCAGCAGTGAAGCGCGCCGGGAGTTTGAACCCCAGCATTTT.

The gene calls are TRBV28 and TRBJ2-1; D gene ambiguous. V dropped 6 bases and J dropped 4 bases, with 7 bases sitting between them. The CDR3 contains 12 residues. From germline, CDR1 is MDHEN and CDR2 SYDVKM. This CDR3 reads CASSPNYNEQFF. In DNA, the CDR3 is TGTGCCAGCAGCCCCAATTACAATGAGCAGTTCTTC.

A single count supports this clone. The chain is built from TRBV6-5 and TRBJ2-1, with 7 positions matching TRBD2. Germline CDR1 is MNHEY and CDR2 is SVGAGI. The J segment lost 6 bases and the V segment lost 4 bases, leaving 9 bases of the junction unmatched. This CDR3 spans 15 amino acids. The CDR3 region is CASSSPPSSGNEQFF. The CDR3 DNA is TGTGCCAGCAGTTCCCCGCCTTCTAGCGGCAATGAGCAGTTCTTC.